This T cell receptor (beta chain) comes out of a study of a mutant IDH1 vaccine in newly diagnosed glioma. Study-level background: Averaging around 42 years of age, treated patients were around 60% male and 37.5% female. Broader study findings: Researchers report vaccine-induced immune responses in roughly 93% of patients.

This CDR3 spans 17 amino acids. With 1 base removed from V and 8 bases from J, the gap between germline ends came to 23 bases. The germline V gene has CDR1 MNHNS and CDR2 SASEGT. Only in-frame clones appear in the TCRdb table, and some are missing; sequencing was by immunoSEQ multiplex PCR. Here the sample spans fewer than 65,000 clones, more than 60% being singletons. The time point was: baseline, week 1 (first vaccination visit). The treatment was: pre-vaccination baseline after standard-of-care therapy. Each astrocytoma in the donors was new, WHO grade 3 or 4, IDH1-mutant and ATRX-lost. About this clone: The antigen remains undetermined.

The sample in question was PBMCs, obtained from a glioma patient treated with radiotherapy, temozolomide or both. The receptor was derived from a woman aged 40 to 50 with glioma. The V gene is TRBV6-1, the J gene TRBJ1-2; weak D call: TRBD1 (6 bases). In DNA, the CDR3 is TGTGCCAGCAGTGAAGGGAGAGGCCGGGGGGCCAGGGAAGGCTACACCTTC. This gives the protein CASSEGRGRGAREGYTF.